A selection of T cell receptor beta chains follows, all from one sample in a study of blood T cell repertoires in COVID-19. Measured with immunoSEQ multiplex PCR; TCRdb has only the in-frame clones, and not every one. The sample carries just under 250,000 clones, approximately 83% recorded once. The sequenced sample was peripheral blood. The origin of the receptors is a woman aged 25 to 45 who had recovered from COVID-19. The CDR3 runs from the conserved cysteine through the conserved F or W. The D gene is left open where the match is weak. Size values are once, few and many counts, or a class for expanded clones, and some rows have none.

D gene,V gene,J gene,clone size,CDR3 DNA,CDR3 protein
NA,TRBV2,TRBJ2-1,NA,TGTGCCAGCAGTGACCGGGCCGACTACTTCGAGCAGTTCTTC,CASSDRADYFEQFF
TRBD1,TRBV10-3,TRBJ2-7,NA,TGTGCCATCAGTGAGAGAGGGACAGGGGCTCCCTCCTACGAGCAGTACTTC,CAISERGTGAPSYEQYF
NA,TRBV21-1,TRBJ2-5,NA,TGTGCCAGCAGCAAAGACGGCCATGCGGGGGGTCCCCCTGGGCCACCCTTACAAGAGACCCAGTACTTC,CASSKDGHAGGPPGPPLQETQYF
NA,TRBV19,TRBJ2-4,few,TGTGCCAGTAGTCCCACGGTGGCGGGGTTAGCCAAAAACATTCAGTACTTC,CASSPTVAGLAKNIQYF
NA,TRBV9,TRBJ2-7,NA,TGTGCCAGCAGCGCCTACCTAGTGTCCTACGAGCAGTACTTC,CASSAYLVSYEQYF
TRBD2,TRBV4-2,TRBJ2-1,NA,TGTGCCAGCAGCCAGCCCAGTAGCGGGGGTTACAATGAGCAGTTCTTC,CASSQPSSGGYNEQFF
TRBD1,TRBV5-4,TRBJ1-6,few,TGTGCCAGCAGCCTCGGGACAGGGGGAACAAGGGCCCTCCACTTT,CASSLGTGGTRALHF
TRBD2,TRBV3-1/TRBV3-2,TRBJ2-1,NA,TGTGCCAGCAGCCAAAGGGGACGGGCTAGCGGGGGGGCGAATGAGCAGTTCTTC,CASSQRGRASGGANEQFF
NA,TRBV30,TRBJ2-6,NA,TGTGCCTGGACCCGGGTCTCTGGGGCCAACGTCCTGACTTTC,CAWTRVSGANVLTF
TRBD2,TRBV28,TRBJ2-3,NA,TGTGCCAGCAGTCCCCAATTTAGCGGGGGGGATACGCAGTATTTT,CASSPQFSGGDTQYF
TRBD1,TRBV19,TRBJ1-1,NA,TGTGCCAGCCAAAGGACAGGGGGCGGTGGCACTGAAGCTTTCTTT,CASQRTGGGGTEAFF
NA,TRBV19,TRBJ1-4,once,TGTGCCACCCAGAGGGTTGCAACTAATGAAAAACTGTTTTTT,CATQRVATNEKLFF
NA,TRBV7-8,TRBJ2-7,once,TGTGCCAGCAGCCGCCCCGGGGGCTACGAGCAGTACTTC,CASSRPGGYEQYF
TRBD1,TRBV19,TRBJ1-6,NA,TGTGCCAGTAGGAATAAGGACAGGGGTAATTCACCCCTCCACTTT,CASRNKDRGNSPLHF
NA,TRBV30,TRBJ2-3,NA,TGTGCCAAGGTGGCGGGCGCTACCGTCACAGATACGCAGTATTTT,CAKVAGATVTDTQYF
NA,TRBV3-1/TRBV3-2,TRBJ2-1,NA,TGTGCCAGCAGCCCCGGACAAGGTCGTAGTGAGCAGTTCTTC,CASSPGQGRSEQFF
NA,TRBV5-1,TRBJ2-2,NA,TGCGCCAGCAGCCCGGACAGACAGAACACCGGGGAGCTGTTTTTT,CASSPDRQNTGELFF
TRBD1,TRBV7-6,TRBJ2-7,NA,TGTGCCAGCAGCCCACGGACAGGGGGAGACGAGCAGTACTTC,CASSPRTGGDEQYF
NA,TRBV27,TRBJ2-7,NA,TGTGCCAGCAGTTTACAGGGGTCTAGCTCCTACGAGCAGTACTTC,CASSLQGSSSYEQYF
TRBD1,TRBV27,TRBJ1-2,few,TGTGCCAGCAGTCCGACCGGGACAGGGAATCGGGGCTACACCTTC,CASSPTGTGNRGYTF
TRBD1,TRBV19,TRBJ2-7,NA,TGTGCCAGTAGAGGGACAGGGGACGAGCAGTACTTC,CASRGTGDEQYF
NA,TRBV7-2,TRBJ2-5,NA,TGTGCCAGCAGCTTAGACGGGCGGGGTGGCAAAGAGACCCAGTACTTC,CASSLDGRGGKETQYF
TRBD1,TRBV11-2,TRBJ1-3,NA,TGTGCCAGCAGCTCACCCCAAGGGGGCGGTGGAAACACCATATATTTT,CASSSPQGGGGNTIYF
NA,TRBV18,TRBJ2-5,NA,TGTGCCAGCTCACCTCTGCAGGGTTCGGAGACCCAGTACTTC,CASSPLQGSETQYF
NA,TRBV27,TRBJ1-6,NA,TGTGCCAGCAGTCTCCTACAGGGCGGAGGTTCACCCCTCCACTTT,CASSLLQGGGSPLHF
NA,TRBV2,TRBJ1-2,NA,TGTGCCAGCAACAACGGGTATGGCTACACCTTC,CASNNGYGYTF
TRBD1,TRBV24-1,TRBJ1-2,NA,TGTGCCACCAGAGAACAGACAGGGATACATGGCTACACCTTC,CATREQTGIHGYTF
NA,TRBV18,TRBJ2-2,NA,TGTGCCAGCTCACAAGTTGAGATGCCCGGGGAGCTGTTTTTT,CASSQVEMPGELFF
TRBD1,TRBV7-9,TRBJ2-4,NA,TGTGCCAGCAGCTTAGTTGACAGGGTGGACATTCAGTACTTC,CASSLVDRVDIQYF
NA,TRBV3-1/TRBV3-2,TRBJ2-3,NA,TGTGCCAGCAGCCAGAGTGGGGCTGGCACAGATACGCAGTATTTT,CASSQSGAGTDTQYF
NA,TRBV5-6,TRBJ1-5,once,TGTGCCACCTCCCGGGGTAGCAATCAGCCCCAGCATTTT,CATSRGSNQPQHF
TRBD1,TRBV6-6,TRBJ1-6,NA,TGTGCCAGCAGAACAGGGGGCTATAATTCACCCCTCCACTTT,CASRTGGYNSPLHF
TRBD2,TRBV9,TRBJ2-1,NA,TGTGCCAGCAGCCCTTGGACTAGCGGGGGCTATGAGCAGTTCTTC,CASSPWTSGGYEQFF
NA,TRBV18,TRBJ2-7,NA,TGTGCCAGCTCACCCGGAGCTATGGGCGAGCAGTACTTC,CASSPGAMGEQYF
NA,TRBV10-3,TRBJ2-5,once,TGTGCCATCAGCCACCCGGTGGGGGGGGGCCCACAAGAGACCCAGTACTTC,CAISHPVGGGPQETQYF
TRBD2,TRBV4-2,TRBJ2-7,NA,TGTGCCAGCACCCTAGAATTAGCGGGGGCTATTAACTACGAGCAGTACTTC,CASTLELAGAINYEQYF
NA,TRBV4-1,TRBJ2-5,NA,TGCGCCAGCAGCCTCCGGGCGGGTAAAGAGACCCAGTACTTC,CASSLRAGKETQYF
NA,TRBV2,TRBJ2-5,NA,TGTGCCAGCGCGGTAGAGACCCAGTACTTC,CASAVETQYF
TRBD2,TRBV7-9,TRBJ2-7,NA,TGTGCCAGCAGCTTAAGCCTAGCGGGAACATACTACGAGCAGTACTTC,CASSLSLAGTYYEQYF
NA,TRBV4-2,TRBJ2-1,NA,TGTGCCAGCAGCCAAGATAGGCAGGTTCCGGGGAATGAGCAGTTCTTC,CASSQDRQVPGNEQFF
NA,TRBV6-5,TRBJ1-2,NA,TGTGCCAGCAGAGATAGCCCGGGGGGCTATGGCTACACCTTC,CASRDSPGGYGYTF
TRBD1,TRBV6-5,TRBJ1-2,NA,TGTGCCAGCAGTTTTCTAAGGACAGGGGGTGACTATGGCTACACCTTC,CASSFLRTGGDYGYTF
NA,TRBV12-3/TRBV12-4,TRBJ1-1,NA,TGTGCCAGCAGTTTTTGGCAGGGTGAAGCTTTCTTT,CASSFWQGEAFF
NA,TRBV19,TRBJ2-2,NA,TGTGCCTCCAAGACACCAACGAACACCGGGGAGCTGTTTTTT,CASKTPTNTGELFF
NA,TRBV6-5,TRBJ2-7,many,TGTGCCAGCAAACGAATAGGCGCCGCGGCCTACGAGCAGTACTTC,CASKRIGAAAYEQYF
TRBD2,TRBV2,TRBJ2-4,NA,TGTGCCAGCAGTGGCCCCGGGACTAGCGGGCTTTCTTATTTTCAGTACTTC,CASSGPGTSGLSYFQYF
NA,TRBV3-1/TRBV3-2,TRBJ1-4,once,TGTGCCAGCAGCCTAGGGGGTGAAAAACTGTTTTTT,CASSLGGEKLFF
NA,TRBV9,TRBJ2-1,NA,TGTGCCAGCAGCCCGACCGGAGCTACCTACAATGAGCAGTTCTTC,CASSPTGATYNEQFF
NA,TRBV5-5,TRBJ2-7,few,TGTGCCAGCAGCGTGGACATATCCTACGAGCAGTACTTC,CASSVDISYEQYF
NA,TRBV11-1,TRBJ1-1,NA,TGTGCCAGCAGCCGCGCACAGCACTCGAACACTGAAGCTTTCTTT,CASSRAQHSNTEAFF
TRBD1,TRBV18,TRBJ1-1,NA,TGTGCCAGCTCACCGACACTCAGCCCAGGGGGGAAGCTGAACACTGAAGCTTTCTTT,CASSPTLSPGGKLNTEAFF
NA,TRBV2,TRBJ2-7,many,TGTGCCAGCAGTGTTGGCAGGGGCTACGAGCAGTACTTC,CASSVGRGYEQYF
NA,TRBV28,TRBJ1-2,once,TGTGCCAGCAGTGTAAGGGGATCACTTTCCTATGGCTACACCTTC,CASSVRGSLSYGYTF
NA,TRBV5-1,TRBJ2-2,NA,TGCGCCAGCAGCCGATGGGCAGAACCGACCGGGGAGCTGTTTTTT,CASSRWAEPTGELFF
TRBD1,TRBV7-2,TRBJ1-2,NA,TGTGCCAGCAGCTTATCCCTCTTGGACAGGGGGGTGAATGGCTACACCTTC,CASSLSLLDRGVNGYTF
TRBD2,TRBV10-3,TRBJ2-3,NA,TGTGCCATCAGTGCGTCCGGGACTAGCGGGGGACCCCAAATCACAGATACGCAGTATTTT,CAISASGTSGGPQITDTQYF
TRBD1,TRBV2,TRBJ1-2,NA,TGTGCCAGCAGAGACAGGGTGGGCTATGGCTACACCTTC,CASRDRVGYGYTF
TRBD2,TRBV19,TRBJ2-3,NA,TGTGCCACCCGGACTAGCGCCCCAGATACGCAGTATTTT,CATRTSAPDTQYF
NA,TRBV9,TRBJ2-3,NA,TGTGCCAGCAGTCTCACAGGCATCGAAGCAGATACGCAGTATTTT,CASSLTGIEADTQYF
TRBD1,TRBV6-5,TRBJ2-7,NA,TGTGCCAGCAGTTGGGACAGGGGGTCCTACGAGCAGTACTTC,CASSWDRGSYEQYF